This T cell receptor (beta chain) was observed in a study of blood T cell repertoires in COVID-19. Across the whole study: Samples came from the United States, Italy and Spain, spanning acute and convalescent COVID-19. PBMCs, B-cell-depleted T cells, or T cells were the source of the cDNA or gDNA that made up the material.

The CDR3 length is 16 residues. Source study methods: It was from reference gene primer amplification that nucleated cell counts were estimated. Sequencing was performed with immunoSEQ multiplex PCR; in TCRdb, only in-frame clones are kept and a portion is missing. D and trimming were read from the DNA, whereas the V and J calls and clone size are those reported in that table. The sample records almost 200,000 clones, 86% being singletons. A single count supports this clone. The chain joins TRBV21-1 to TRBJ1-1; TRBD1 was called by the table and not checked on the DNA. TRBV21-1 is shown as a pseudogene. Sample: peripheral blood. The receptor comes from a woman in her sixties or seventies with acute or convalescent COVID-19. CDR3 amino acids: CASLERQGPMNTEAFF. The CDR3, as DNA: TGTGCCAGCCTGGAGAGACAGGGCCCGATGAACACTGAAGCTTTCTTT.